The 28 T cell receptor beta chains reported below all come from one sample, sequenced in a study of blood T cell repertoires in COVID-19. TCRdb keeps only in-frame clones here, not all; method: immunoSEQ multiplex PCR. The sample includes around 250,000 clones, 84% of them seen just once. The sequencing input was peripheral blood. Every receptor here comes from a woman between 40 and 50 years old who had recovered from COVID-19.

The V gene is TRBV9, the J gene TRBJ1-3, with TRBD1 as a possible D gene (6 bases). V shed 5 bases and J shed 5 bases, with 17 bases lying between them. The CDR3 has 15 amino acids. CDR1 SGDLS and CDR2 YYNGEE come from the germline V gene. Here the CDR3 DNA reads TGTGCCAGCAGACAACAGGGAGGGTGTAGAAACACCATATATTTT. Its translation: CASRQQGGCRNTIYF.

This clone was seen a single time. This CDR3 is CASSLYWTGRQPQHF. The DNA for the CDR3 is TGCGCCAGCAGCCTTTATTGGACAGGTCGACAGCCCCAGCATTTT. The gene calls are TRBV4-1 and TRBJ1-5, with 7 bases lining up with TRBD1. The CDR3 sequence is 15 residues long. V shed 4 bases, J shed 7 bases, and the junction held 10 bases outside the gene matches. Germline-derived CDR1 and CDR2 are MGHRA and YSYEKL.

This clone has only a few counts. The chain employs TRBV30 and TRBJ1-5, with D hard to call. Germline CDR1 reads GTSNPN; CDR2 reads SVGIG (reference sequence). The length of the CDR3 is 13 residues. Trimming shortened V by 0 bases and J by 6 bases, and 9 bases separated the two germline ends. The CDR3 bases are TGTGCCTGGAGTGTATTTGGTAGTCAGCCCCAGCATTTT. Its translation is CAWSVFGSQPQHF.

V usage is TRBV5-4 and J usage is TRBJ2-7, with 8 bases aligning to TRBD2. With 1 base clipped from V and 1 base from J, the junction kept 4 bases outside the gene matches. This CDR3 comprises 15 residues. Germline V CDR1 and CDR2: SGHNT, YYREEE (reference sequence). The chain's CDR3 is CASSLIKRGSYEQYF. The CDR3 DNA reads as TGTGCCAGCAGCTTGATAAAGCGGGGGTCCTACGAGCAGTACTTC.

The V gene is TRBV5-1, the J gene TRBJ1-2; 7 bases fit TRBD1. This CDR3 has 14 amino acids. V was pared by 3 bases and J by 8 bases, with 10 bases of the junction left unmatched. Germline V gene data show CDR1 as SGHRS and CDR2 as YFSETQ. The CDR3 coding sequence is TGCGCCAGCAGCTCCCAGGACTCCAGGGGGGGCTACACCTTC. Its protein is CASSSQDSRGGYTF.

The gene calls are TRBV7-2 and TRBJ2-3, with 9 bases matching TRBD1. This CDR3 spans 18 amino acids. Germline CDR1 SGHTA, CDR2 FQGNSA. The V and J ends lost 1 base and 6 bases, in that order; junction bases with no gene match: 14. The CDR3 region is CASSLVFYRGQPVDTQYF. CDR3 bases: TGTGCCAGCAGCTTAGTGTTCTACAGGGGGCAGCCCGTGGATACGCAGTATTTT. Combining the CDR3 with reference TRBV7-2 and TRBJ2-3 gives the whole variable domain GAGVSQSPSNKVTEKGKDVELRCDPISGHTALYWYRQSLGQGLEFLIYFQGNSAPDKSGLPSDRFSAERTGGSVSTLTIQRTQQEDSAVYLCASSLVFYRGQPVDTQYFGPGTRLTVL.

The V call is TRBV18, the J call TRBJ2-7; the match to TRBD1 covers 9 bases. The J segment lost 3 bases and the V segment lost 3 bases, leaving 6 bases of the junction unmatched. The CDR3 length is 15 residues. The germline gives CDR1 KGHSH, CDR2 LQKENI. The CDR3 nucleotides read TGTGCCAGCTCACCTCAGGGACAGGGAGGCTACGAGCAGTACTTC. Residues: CASSPQGQGGYEQYF.

The chain links TRBV12-3 or TRBV12-4 to TRBJ2-1; tentative D call: TRBD2 (5 bases). The CDR3 consists of 12 residues. Trimming cost V 4 bases and J 10 bases, with 11 bases left between them. The CDR3 here is CASSYVWEEQFF. In DNA form, the CDR3 reads TGTGCCAGCAGTTACGTCTGGGAGGAGCAGTTCTTC.

This clone came up once. The CDR3 sequence: CSVESWEGGLASDEQFF. CDR3 DNA sequence: TGCAGCGTTGAGAGTTGGGAGGGAGGACTAGCGAGCGATGAGCAGTTCTTC. The chain combines TRBV29-1 with TRBJ2-1; 9 nucleotides align to TRBD2. Germline V CDR1 and CDR2: SQVTM, ANQGSEA. The V and J ends lost 3 bases and 8 bases, in that order; junction bases with no gene match: 17. There are 17 residues in the CDR3.

V gene TRBV28 combines with J gene TRBJ2-3, with D possibly TRBD1 on 5 matching bases. Deletions cut 1 base from V and 0 bases from J, with 11 bases between. CDR3 size: 16 residues. Germline V CDR1 and CDR2: MDHEN, SYDVKM. The CDR3 reads CASSLFQGPSTDTQYF. As DNA, the CDR3 is TGTGCCAGCAGTTTATTTCAGGGCCCTAGCACAGATACGCAGTATTTT.

The rearrangement links TRBV2 to TRBJ1-5; D is uncertain. The germline V gene has CDR1 SNHLY and CDR2 FYNNEI. The ends were cut back, 2 bases at V and 2 bases at J, with 16 bases in the middle. The CDR3 runs 17 residues. In DNA form, the CDR3 reads TGTGCCAGCAGTGAAAATGAGATTCGGGTACGCAATCAGCCCCAGCATTTT. This gives the protein CASSENEIRVRNQPQHF.

The chain uses TRBV19 and TRBJ1-5; D not resolved. V was shortened by 8 bases and J by 6 bases, with 14 bases between the two germline ends. Germline-derived CDR1 and CDR2 are LNHDA and SQIVND (reference sequence). This CDR3 region has 13 residues. In DNA form, the CDR3 reads TGTGCCAGTGATCGAAGCAGAGGTCAGCCCCAGCATTTT. Translated: CASDRSRGQPQHF. The full variable domain, in which reference TRBV19 and TRBJ1-5 provide the parts outside the CDR3, is DGGITQSPKYLFRKEGQNVTLSCEQNLNHDAMYWYRQDPGQGLRLIYYSQIVNDFQKGDIAEGYSVSREKKESFPLTVTSAQKNPTAFYLCASDRSRGQPQHFGDGTRLSIL.

There are a few counts of this clone. V and J are TRBV19 and TRBJ2-1; D is unclear. This CDR3 region has 14 residues. Germline V CDR1 and CDR2: LNHDA, SQIVND (reference sequence). Trimming cost V 3 bases and J 7 bases, with 13 bases left between them. The CDR3 is CASSILVQTNEQFF. The CDR3 coding sequence is TGTGCCAGTAGTATTTTGGTACAGACAAATGAGCAGTTCTTC.

The chain uses TRBV10-3 and TRBJ1-6; no firm D call. This CDR3 contains 12 residues. Trimming removed 4 bases at V and 4 bases at J, with 2 bases between. Germline lookup yields CDR1 ENHRY and CDR2 SYGVKD. CDR3 region: CAISAYNSPLHF. CDR3 DNA sequence: TGTGCCATCAGTGCTTATAATTCACCCCTCCACTTT.

This clone was observed a handful of times. The V gene is TRBV2, the J gene TRBJ2-7; 10 nucleotides match TRBD2. CDR1 SNHLY and CDR2 FYNNEI come from the germline V gene. J was trimmed by 3 bases and V by 6 bases; bases with no gene match: 5. The CDR3 is 14 amino acids. CDR3 residues: CASRFTSGVYEQYF. For the CDR3, the DNA is TGTGCCAGCAGATTTACTAGCGGGGTCTACGAGCAGTACTTC.

The chain joins TRBV6-4 to TRBJ2-7, with TRBD1 matching 10 bases. Germline loops: CDR1 MRHNA, CDR2 SNTAGT. The CDR3 has 14 residues. The junction had 3 bases not matched to a gene; V was cut back by 6 bases and J by 1 base. CDR3 sequence: CASSPDRGSYEQYF. The CDR3 DNA reads as TGTGCCAGCAGCCCGGACAGGGGGTCCTACGAGCAGTACTTC.

The chain joins TRBV30 to TRBJ2-5, with D maybe TRBD2 (7 bases). The CDR3 extends over 14 amino acids. Germline lookup yields CDR1 GTSNPN and CDR2 SVGIG (reference sequence). Between the trimmed V and J ends, which lost 5 bases and 5 bases, there was a span of 18 bases. CDR3 in amino acids: CAWSIGGPAETQYF. The CDR3 DNA reads as TGTGCCTGGTCTATCGGGGGGCCGGCCGAGACCCAGTACTTC.

As to this clone: The junction differs from germline at one of its ends, possibly a read error. The genes are TRBV12-3 or TRBV12-4 and TRBJ1-5, with D unresolved. The CDR3 has 13 residues. For the CDR3, the DNA is TGTGCCAGCAGCCGAAATCCGGCAGGAAGCCCAGATTTT. Protein: CASSRNPAGSPDF.

V usage is TRBV28 and J usage is TRBJ1-5; 10 positions agree with TRBD1. The germline CDR1 and CDR2 sequences are MDHEN and SYDVKM. J was trimmed by 5 bases and V by 3 bases; bases with no gene match: 1. CDR3 length equals 14 residues. Here the CDR3 DNA reads TGTGCCAGCAGTTTGGGACAGGGGTATCAGCCCCAGCATTTT. Amino acids: CASSLGQGYQPQHF.

The CDR3 protein is CASSYGTGTTGNTIYF. CDR3 DNA sequence: TGTGCCAGCAGTTACGGTACAGGGACTACCGGAAACACCATATATTTT. The V and J genes are TRBV6-5 and TRBJ1-3, with D possibly matching TRBD1 (6 bases). The V gene's germline CDR1 is MNHEY and CDR2 SVGAGI. Trimming took 2 bases from V and 4 from J, leaving 15 bases between them. The CDR3 runs to 16 residues.

This chain uses TRBV6-1 with TRBJ1-5; D is unclear. Trimming cost V 0 bases and J 2 bases, with 11 bases left between them. The CDR3 runs 16 residues. Germline CDR1 reads MNHNS; CDR2 reads SASEGT. The CDR3 DNA reads TGTGCCAGCAGTGAAGCAAGCGGTTCGGGCAATCAGCCCCAGCATTTT. Its protein is CASSEASGSGNQPQHF.

The genes are TRBV7-9 and TRBJ1-2; D possibly corresponds to TRBD1 (6 bases). Germline CDR1 reads SEHNR; CDR2 reads FQNEAQ (reference sequence). Between the trimmed V and J ends, which lost 1 base and 3 bases, there was a span of 9 bases. The CDR3 is made up of 14 amino acids. The CDR3 protein is CASSLEQGHYGYTF. The CDR3 DNA reads as TGTGCCAGCAGCTTAGAACAGGGACACTATGGCTACACCTTC.

The rearrangement uses TRBV11-3 and TRBJ1-1, with D perhaps TRBD1 (6 bases). The CDR3 length is 14 residues. With 2 bases removed from V and 5 bases from J, the gap between germline ends came to 12 bases. Germline V lookup: CDR1 SGHNT, CDR2 YENEEA. CDR3 DNA sequence: TGTGCCAGCAGCTTAAGTGCAGGGGTGACTGAAGCTTTCTTT. This gives the protein CASSLSAGVTEAFF.

The DNA for the CDR3 is TGTGCCAGCACGTTTGGCTTTCAGGCCGGGGAGCTGTTTTTT. Protein product: CASTFGFQAGELFF. J is TRBJ2-2 and V is TRBV6-5; D not resolved. The CDR3 is 14 amino acids. The ends were cut back, 7 bases at V and 6 bases at J, with 15 bases in the middle. The germline V gene encodes CDR1 MNHEY and CDR2 SVGAGI.

The V and J genes are TRBV9 and TRBJ2-2, with D possibly TRBD2 on 6 matching bases. The CDR3 loop spans 15 amino acids. V lost 0 bases and J lost 3, with 9 bases in between. The germline CDR1 and CDR2 sequences are SGDLS and YYNGEE. CDR3 DNA: TGTGCCAGCAGCGTAGTGGGGACTTACACCGGGGAGCTGTTTTTT. Translated, it gives CASSVVGTYTGELFF. Using reference TRBV9 and TRBJ2-2 for the parts outside the CDR3, the full variable domain is DSGVTQTPKHLITATGQRVTLRCSPRSGDLSVYWYQQSLDQGLQFLIQYYNGEERAKGNILERFSAQQFPDLHSELNLSSLELGDSALYFCASSVVGTYTGELFFGEGSRLTVL.

Here the CDR3 reads CASSPSGNEKLFF. CDR3 sequence (DNA): TGTGCCAGCAGTCCCTCCGGTAATGAAAAACTGTTTTTT. The chain carries TRBV12-3 or TRBV12-4 and TRBJ1-4, with D uncertain. The CDR3 consists of 13 residues. The V end was cut by 5 bases, the J end by 4 bases, with 8 bases between.

This chain uses TRBV24-1 with TRBJ2-3, with D unresolved. V dropped 2 bases and J dropped 2 bases, with 13 bases sitting between them. CDR3 size: 16 residues. Germline CDR1 KGHDR, CDR2 SFDVKD. The CDR3 coding sequence is TGTGCCACCAGTGATTCTGCAAAACCCTACACAGATACGCAGTATTTT. It yields the protein CATSDSAKPYTDTQYF.

The chain uses TRBV5-1 and TRBJ1-1; 9 positions agree with TRBD1. V lost 4 bases and J lost 7; bases outside the gene matches: 8. Germline-derived CDR1 and CDR2 are SGHRS and YFSETQ. CDR3 length: 14 amino acids. The CDR3 coding sequence is TGCGCCAGCAGCCCCACCTCGGACAGGGGTGAAGCTTTCTTT. This sequence encodes CASSPTSDRGEAFF.